One sample yielded the 9 T cell receptor beta chains listed below, sequenced in a study of response to subunit inactivated influenza vaccine (dated by TCRdb to between 2018 and 2020). Preparation of the library involved RT-PCR. Sequencing relied on an Illumina HiSeq 2500. TCRdb reprocessed the public reads (quality trimming at Q25 with fastp, clone calling with MiXCR) and kept in-frame beta chains. Each entry merges the rows of one CDR3 protein and shows their most common DNA and genes. This sample comprises around 650,000 distinct CDR3 sequences, about a sixth of them detected only once. Of the sample, approximately 10% is held by the ten largest clones. Sequencing used PBMCs from blood, obtained approximately 12 days after vaccination. These receptors originate from a man between 50 and 59 years old who received an inactivated influenza vaccine. Donor details come from another sample of the same person, matched by shared clones.

This rearrangement joins TRBV2 to TRBJ2-5; 8 nucleotides align to TRBD1. The germline gives CDR1 SNHLY, CDR2 FYNNEI. This CDR3 is 14 amino acids long. Trimming at V came to 10 bases and at J to 0 bases, leaving 7 bases not matched to a gene. CDR3 bases: TGTGCCACCGGACAGGGTGGTTACCAAGAGACCCAGTACTTC. Protein product: CATGQGGYQETQYF.

This clonotype has a count of ten or more. The rearrangement links TRBV5-1 to TRBJ1-1; TRBD1 matches 7 bases. The germline V gene has CDR1 SGHRS and CDR2 YFSETQ. V dropped 2 bases and J dropped 1; count of bases not matched to a gene: 5. This CDR3 is 15 amino acids long. The CDR3 DNA sequence: TGCGCCAGCAGCTTACAGGGGACTCGGAACACTGAAGCTTTCTTT. Protein product: CASSLQGTRNTEAFF. Variable domain in full (rest from reference TRBV5-1 and TRBJ1-1): KAGVTQTPRYLIKTRGQQVTLSCSPISGHRSVSWYQQTPGQGLQFLFEYFSETQRNKGNFPGRFSGRQFSNSRSEMNVSTLELGDSALYLCASSLQGTRNTEAFFGQGTRLTVV.

J is TRBJ2-3 and V is TRBV12-3 or TRBV12-4, with TRBD2 as a possible D gene (6 bases). V lost 6 bases, J lost 0 bases, and 16 bases lay in between. The CDR3 extends over 16 amino acids. The DNA for the CDR3 is TGTGCCAGCAGCCCGAAGGGTGGGACTAGCACAGATACGCAGTATTTT. Translated, it gives CASSPKGGTSTDTQYF.

The gene calls are TRBV7-9 and TRBJ2-1; 7 bases agree with TRBD1. The germline V gene encodes CDR1 SEHNR and CDR2 FQNEAQ (reference sequence). The CDR3 spans 16 residues. Unmatched junction bases numbered 12, after V lost 5 bases and J lost 5 bases. CDR3 loop: CASSPRDSLQNNEQFF. The DNA of the CDR3 is TGTGCCAGCAGCCCCCGGGACAGCCTGCAAAACAATGAGCAGTTCTTC. The full variable domain, its missing parts supplied by reference TRBV7-9 and TRBJ2-1, is DTGVSQNPRHKITKRGQNVTFRCDPISEHNRLYWYRQTLGQGPEFLTYFQNEAQLEKSRLLSDRFSAERPKGSFSTLEIQRTEQGDSAMYLCASSPRDSLQNNEQFFGPGTRLTVL.

This chain joins TRBV9 and TRBJ1-1, with D unclear. CDR1 and CDR2 (germline): SGDLS, YYNGEE. This CDR3 has 14 amino acids. V was clipped by 5 bases and J by 1 base, with 12 bases between them. The CDR3, as DNA: TGTGCCAGCAGTTATACGACGGAGAACACTGAAGCTTTCTTT. Its protein is CASSYTTENTEAFF.

This clonotype has a single count. The chain has TRBV27 and TRBJ2-2, with D tentatively TRBD1 (5 bases). Trimming removed 2 bases at V and 6 bases at J, with 13 bases between. The V gene's germline CDR1 is MNHEY and CDR2 SMNVEV (reference sequence). The CDR3 is made up of 15 amino acids. CDR3 amino acids: CASSLRQGSAGELFF. The CDR3 DNA reads as TGTGCCAGCAGTTTAAGGCAGGGAAGCGCCGGGGAGCTGTTTTTT.

The chain is built from TRBV5-5 and TRBJ2-5, with D possibly matching TRBD1 (5 bases). CDR3 length equals 14 residues. Trimming stripped 5 bases from V and 0 bases from J, with 11 bases between. CDR1 and CDR2 (germline): SGHKS, YYEKEE (reference sequence). DNA for the CDR3: TGTGCCAGCAGGAAGACAGAAAACCAAGAGACCCAGTACTTC. As protein: CASRKTENQETQYF.

This clonotype was seen more than once but under ten times. The DNA of the CDR3 is TGCAGTGCTAGAGTTCCTAGCGGGGGGGCCTACAATGAGCAGTTCTTC. Translated, it gives CSARVPSGGAYNEQFF. The chain employs TRBV20-1 and TRBJ2-1; 12 nucleotides align to TRBD2. With 1 base clipped from V and 2 bases from J, the junction kept 3 bases outside the gene matches. Germline V CDR1 and CDR2: DFQATT, SNEGSKA (reference sequence). This CDR3 is built from 16 residues.

The chain combines TRBV10-3 with TRBJ1-1; D is undetermined. The V gene lost 3 bases and the J gene lost 0 bases, with 8 bases spanning the gap. The CDR3 length is 14 residues. Germline values: CDR1 ENHRY, CDR2 SYGVKD. The CDR3 DNA reads TGTGCCATCAGTGATCTCGGGATGAACACTGAAGCTTTCTTT. Amino acid sequence: CAISDLGMNTEAFF.